This record covers a single TCR beta chain. Its matching antigen is unknown. Researchers turned away patients with other autoimmune diseases, uncontrolled infections, pregnancy or lactation. Amplifying from RNA transcripts, the study obtained TCR beta CDR3 regions. The first-round RT-PCR employed HTBI primers together with the Qiagen OneStep RT-PCR kit. A multiplex PCR was then performed as the second round. TCRdb re-analysed the multiplex PCR reads in MiXCR, keeping a single row per CDR3 protein. Among around 670,000 distinct CDR3 sequences listed, 35% to 50% were seen once. This sample was included in a study of Graves' ophthalmopathy and Graves' hyperthyroidism. The ends lost 5 bases at V and 2 bases at J; junction bases unmatched: 5. CDR1 is SEHNR and CDR2 is FQNEAQ in the germline V gene (reference sequence). The CDR3 is 14 residues long. The study, taken as a whole, reports: Most thyroid clonotypes expanded beyond 0.001 frequency were also found in blood. Researchers report that a 13-signature model separated ophthalmopathy from stable hyperthyroidism, posting almost 90% sensitivity and approximately 81% specificity. Sensitivity of about 70% and specificity of approximately 76% were achieved by the model that predicted ophthalmopathy progression.

The gene calls are TRBV7-9 and TRBJ2-7, with 8 bases lining up with TRBD1. The sequence was obtained from an adult man with Graves' ophthalmopathy. The sequencing input was peripheral blood. In DNA, the CDR3 is TGTGCCAGCAGCCCACCGGACAGGGCCTACGAGCAGTACTTC. Translated, it gives CASSPPDRAYEQYF.